Presented here are 8 T cell receptor beta chains from one specimen sequenced in a study of patients and donors after allogeneic stem cell transplantation (dated by TCRdb to 2018 to 2021). Library construction relied on RT-PCR. TCRdb names NextSeq 550 as the instrument used. TCRdb handled the public reads itself, with Q25 trimming in fastp and clone calling in MiXCR, and kept productive beta chains. Rows matching on CDR3 protein sequence are summarized as one entry with the most common DNA and genes. The sample table records about 87,000 distinct CDR3 sequences; roughly 5.1% of these occur just once. The ten largest clones represent about 2.5% of the sample. Sequencing input: blood, either unsorted or a sorted T cell fraction (not recorded which). These receptors were obtained from a human donor who was either an allogeneic HSCT recipient or a stem cell or donor lymphocyte infusion donor (not recorded which). It is not recorded whose cells these are; they may come from a transplant donor.

The V call is TRBV6-5, the J call TRBJ1-5; D is ambiguous. Trimming removed 2 bases at V and 0 bases at J, with 2 bases between. CDR3 length: 13 residues. Germline V lookup: CDR1 MNHEY, CDR2 SVGAGI. CDR3 sequence (DNA): TGTGCCAGCAGTTACAATAGCAATCAGCCCCAGCATTTT. It codes for CASSYNSNQPQHF.

This clonotype has a handful of counts. V usage is TRBV10-1 and J usage is TRBJ2-1; D may correspond to TRBD1 or TRBD2 (5 bases each). Germline CDR1 is WNHNN and CDR2 is SYGVQD (reference sequence). The CDR3 length is 14 residues. Trimming shortened V by 6 bases and J by 5 bases, and 14 bases separated the two germline ends. CDR3 sequence (DNA): TGCGCCAGCAGCCCCGGGACCGAAGACAATGAGCAGTTCTTC. Its translation is CASSPGTEDNEQFF.

This clonotype was observed a few times. This rearrangement joins TRBV9 to TRBJ2-1; 11 nucleotides agree with TRBD2. Germline V gene sequence: CDR1 SGDLS, CDR2 YYNGEE. The CDR3 length is 19 residues. V lost 3 bases and J lost 0; bases outside the gene matches: 11. CDR3 nucleotide sequence: TGTGCCAGCAGCGCTCACCATAGCGGGGGGGCAAGCTCCTACAATGAGCAGTTCTTC. Protein sequence: CASSAHHSGGASSYNEQFF.

This clonotype was detected a few times. In DNA form, the CDR3 reads TGTGCCAGCAGCGTAGAGGGGATCCGGGGAGACATTCAGTACTTC. This codes for CASSVEGIRGDIQYF. The chain has TRBV9 and TRBJ2-4; D tentatively fits TRBD1 or TRBD2 (5 bases each). CDR3 length equals 15 residues. Germline V gives CDR1 SGDLS, CDR2 YYNGEE. The ends were cut back, 0 bases at V and 8 bases at J, with 15 bases in the middle.

This clonotype was seen ten or more times. The J gene is TRBJ1-5, the V gene TRBV29-1; D possibly corresponds to TRBD1 (5 bases). The CDR3 spans 15 residues. Germline lookup yields CDR1 SQVTM and CDR2 ANQGSEA. V was cut by 2 bases and J by 2 bases, with 13 bases left in between. The CDR3 here is CSVEIGGSGNQPQHF. CDR3 DNA: TGCAGCGTTGAAATCGGGGGGAGCGGCAATCAGCCCCAGCATTTT.

This clonotype has ten or more counts. V gene TRBV7-6 combines with J gene TRBJ1-1; TRBD1 matches 12 bases. CDR1 and CDR2 from the germline V gene are SGHVS and FNYEAQ. V dropped 5 bases and J dropped 4; count of bases not matched to a gene: 14. CDR3 length equals 18 residues. CDR3 protein: CASSDKPRDRGRGTEAFF. The CDR3, as DNA: TGTGCCAGCAGCGATAAACCCCGGGACAGGGGGCGGGGCACTGAAGCTTTCTTT.

This clonotype occurred many times. The genes are TRBV29-1 and TRBJ1-2; D not certain. Deletions cut 4 bases from V and 6 bases from J, with 9 bases between. This CDR3 comprises 11 residues. Germline V gene data show CDR1 as SQVTM and CDR2 as ANQGSEA. As DNA, the CDR3 is TGCAGCGTTGGCGCTGTGGATGGCTACACCTTC. Translation gives CSVGAVDGYTF.

There are many counts of this clonotype. The V and J genes are TRBV28 and TRBJ2-1; TRBD2 matches 13 bases. Per germline, CDR1 MDHEN and CDR2 SYDVKM. This CDR3 comprises 17 residues. Unmatched junction bases numbered 13, after V lost 6 bases and J lost 8 bases. CDR3 region: CASSPGVGLAGMYEQFF. CDR3 DNA: TGTGCCAGCAGCCCTGGAGTGGGACTAGCGGGAATGTATGAGCAGTTCTTC. The complete variable domain, with remaining parts taken from reference TRBV28 and TRBJ2-1, reads DVKVTQSSRYLVKRTGEKVFLECVQDMDHENMFWYRQDPGLGLRLIYFSYDVKMKEKGDIPEGYSVSREKKERFSLILESASTNQTSMYLCASSPGVGLAGMYEQFFGPGTRLTVL.